This T cell receptor beta chain was observed in a study of monozygotic twins with inflammatory bowel disease. CDR3 length equals 16 residues. In germline, CDR1 is MGHRA, CDR2 YSYEKL. Study-wide results and caveats: No repertoire similarity difference was seen between concordant and discordant twins; power was possibly limited. Separate T cell subtypes could not be resolved from one another. It was not supported that a single strong signal or clonotype was associated with IBD. People with IBD had fewer clonotypes in common with others than healthy twins did, especially with disease activity.

For this clonotype: Its cognate antigen is unknown.

Each CDR3 protein gets one entry in TCRdb, which reprocessed the 5' RACE reads and gives no DNA. Its table lists approximately 390,000 distinct CDR3 sequences. The receptor's source is a human donor with ulcerative colitis or Crohn's disease, or a healthy co-twin of an affected twin (not recorded which). The sample consisted of blood. The rearrangement uses TRBV4-1 and TRBJ2-7; lacking DNA, the TRBD1 call made by TCRdb goes unchecked. CDR3 sequence reads: CASSYRTGGALDEQYF.